These 27 T cell receptor beta chains were all obtained from the same sample, sequenced in a study of cytomegalovirus exposure and HLA in healthy donors. The assay was immunoSEQ multiplex PCR, and TCRdb's table has in-frame clones only and misses some. Of approximately 160,000 clones in the sample, approximately 88% are singletons; the top ten hold approximately 3.2%. Sequencing was performed on PBMCs. The origin of the receptors is a woman aged 18-29 years in good health and CMV-seropositive.

V is TRBV30 and J is TRBJ2-2, with TRBD2 matching 8 bases. Germline CDR1 and CDR2: GTSNPN and SVGIG (reference sequence). V lost 0 bases to trimming and J lost 5 bases; unmatched junction nucleotides: 2. The CDR3 is 14 residues long. CDR3: CAWSVLAETGELFF. CDR3 nucleotide sequence: TGTGCCTGGAGTGTACTAGCGGAGACCGGGGAGCTGTTTTTT.

V is TRBV7-3 and J is TRBJ2-1; D remains ambiguous. This CDR3 has 12 residues. Germline lookup yields CDR1 SGHTA and CDR2 FQGTGA. V was pared by 2 bases and J by 5 bases, with 4 bases between. The CDR3 here is CASSLENNEQFF. The CDR3 coding sequence is TGTGCCAGCAGCTTAGAGAACAATGAGCAGTTCTTC.

The V gene is TRBV11-2, the J gene TRBJ2-5; D unclear. CDR3 size: 13 residues. V gave up 1 base and J gave up 5 bases, with 8 bases separating them. CDR1 is SGHAT and CDR2 is FQNNGV in the germline V gene. CDR3 region: CASSLGPPETQYF. In DNA, the CDR3 is TGTGCCAGCAGCTTAGGGCCTCCGGAGACCCAGTACTTC.

This sequence joins TRBV28 and TRBJ2-3, with TRBD2 matching over 11 bases. This CDR3 region has 18 residues. With V trimmed by 1 base and J by 2 bases, 8 bases remained unmatched. Germline assignment: CDR1 MDHEN and CDR2 SYDVKM. The CDR3 loop is CASSLSFLLAGDTDTQYF. The CDR3 DNA reads as TGTGCCAGCAGTTTATCGTTCCTACTAGCGGGAGACACAGATACGCAGTATTTT.

V and J are TRBV7-8 and TRBJ2-7; perhaps TRBD2 as D (6 bases). Trimming took 5 bases from V and 5 from J, leaving 16 bases between them. Germline assignment: CDR1 SGHVS and CDR2 FQNEAQ. The CDR3 runs 14 residues. CDR3 sequence reads: CASSPRRVSHEQYF. In DNA form, the CDR3 reads TGTGCCAGCAGCCCCCGGAGGGTTTCGCACGAGCAGTACTTC.

This sequence joins TRBV4-2 and TRBJ1-5; TRBD1 aligns across 11 bases. The J segment lost 7 bases and the V segment lost 6 bases, leaving 5 bases of the junction unmatched. The CDR3 runs 14 residues. Per germline, CDR1 LGHNA and CDR2 YNFKEQ. In nucleotides, the CDR3 is TGTGCCAGCAGTAGAAGGACAGGGGGCCAGCCCCAGCATTTT. It translates to CASSRRTGGQPQHF.

The chain joins TRBV19 to TRBJ2-7; 8 nucleotides agree with TRBD1. V was pared by 9 bases and J by 0 bases, with 4 bases of the junction left unmatched. Germline CDR1 and CDR2: LNHDA and SQIVND (reference sequence). There are 13 residues in the CDR3. The DNA of the CDR3 is TGTGCCAGCAGGGACAGGAGCTCCTACGAGCAGTACTTC. It specifies CASRDRSSYEQYF.

This sequence joins TRBV29-1 and TRBJ2-1; no reliable D call. The germline V gene encodes CDR1 SQVTM and CDR2 ANQGSEA. The CDR3 sequence is 11 residues long. V was clipped by 7 bases and J by 15 bases, with 19 bases between them. The CDR3 here is CSARQAQMGFF. The CDR3 region has the DNA TGCAGCGCCAGGCAGGCACAGATGGGGTTCTTC.

In its sample, this clone was seen once. The V call is TRBV19, the J call TRBJ2-3; 8 bases fit TRBD2. Germline CDR1 LNHDA, CDR2 SQIVND (reference sequence). V was clipped by 0 bases and J by 10 bases; unmatched bases: 15. There are 17 residues in the CDR3. The CDR3 reads CASSIDDSSGSTGAQYF. The CDR3 region has the DNA TGTGCCAGTAGTATAGATGACTCTAGCGGGTCGACGGGTGCGCAGTATTTT.

The rearrangement links TRBV7-9 to TRBJ2-7; 10 bases line up with TRBD1. The germline CDR1 and CDR2 sequences are SEHNR and FQNEAQ (reference sequence). The CDR3 is made up of 16 amino acids. Trimming cost V 6 bases and J 0 bases; bases outside gene matches: 8. The CDR3 DNA sequence: TGTGCCAGCAGTTTTGAGGGGACAGGGGTCTCCTACGAGCAGTACTTC. As protein: CASSFEGTGVSYEQYF.

The chain employs TRBV30 and TRBJ2-3; TRBD1 agrees at 9 bases. This CDR3 is 14 amino acids long. The J segment lost 3 bases and the V segment lost 2 bases, leaving 3 bases of the junction unmatched. Per germline, CDR1 GTSNPN and CDR2 SVGIG (reference sequence). The CDR3 region has the DNA TGTGCCTGGAGTATTGACAGGGGGACAGATACGCAGTATTTT. As protein: CAWSIDRGTDTQYF.

This chain connects TRBV10-3 to TRBJ2-2; 10 bases align to TRBD2. Germline CDR1 reads ENHRY; CDR2 reads SYGVKD. The CDR3 spans 16 residues. With 10 bases clipped from V and 3 bases from J, the junction kept 11 bases outside the gene matches. The CDR3 region has the DNA TGTGCCACGGCGATTCACGGACTAGCGGACACCGGGGAGCTGTTTTTT. It yields the protein CATAIHGLADTGELFF.

The J gene is TRBJ2-5, the V gene TRBV29-1; TRBD1 agrees at 7 bases. After removal of 6 bases from V and 0 bases from J, the junction contained 1 base not matched to a gene. The length of the CDR3 is 12 residues. Germline values: CDR1 SQVTM, CDR2 ANQGSEA. As DNA, the CDR3 is TGCAGCGTCGGGACAGACCAAGAGACCCAGTACTTC. Protein product: CSVGTDQETQYF.

This clone has only one observation. The chain carries TRBV30 and TRBJ2-1, with 11 bases matching TRBD2. Germline lookup yields CDR1 GTSNPN and CDR2 SVGIG (reference sequence). The V gene end was trimmed by 5 bases and the J gene end by 0 bases; junction bases not matched to a gene: 15. This CDR3 contains 19 residues. CDR3 nucleotides: TGTGCCTGGGAGTTCAAAACTAGCGGGAGAGGAGGCTCCTACAATGAGCAGTTCTTC. This encodes CAWEFKTSGRGGSYNEQFF.

This clone came up once. The V gene is TRBV5-1, the J gene TRBJ2-7; D is possibly TRBD2 (6 bases). This CDR3 is built from 15 residues. V lost 0 bases, J lost 2 bases, and 12 bases lay in between. CDR1 is SGHRS, CDR2 YFSETQ, per germline. The CDR3 sequence: CASSLVGTGTYEQYF. The CDR3 region has the DNA TGCGCCAGCAGCTTGGTTGGGACTGGGACCTACGAGCAGTACTTC.

V gene TRBV5-4 combines with J gene TRBJ2-7, with TRBD2 as a possible D gene (6 bases). Trimming cost V 4 bases and J 4 bases, with 18 bases left between them. CDR3 length: 15 amino acids. Germline CDR1 is SGHNT and CDR2 is YYREEE (reference sequence). The CDR3 is CASSPDLRGVYEQYF. The CDR3 bases are TGTGCCAGCAGCCCCGATTTGCGGGGAGTATACGAGCAGTACTTC.

This sequence joins TRBV9 and TRBJ2-1, with D perhaps matching TRBD2 (6 bases). Germline loops: CDR1 SGDLS, CDR2 YYNGEE. This CDR3 has 15 amino acids. V lost 0 bases and J lost 3, with 10 bases in between. The CDR3 spells CASSVVPGSYNEQFF. CDR3 sequence (DNA): TGTGCCAGCAGCGTAGTTCCCGGGAGCTACAATGAGCAGTTCTTC.

CDR3 sequence reads: CAISEVSGSYNEQFF. CDR3 DNA sequence: TGTGCCATCAGTGAGGTTAGCGGGAGTTACAATGAGCAGTTCTTC. The chain recombines TRBV10-3 with TRBJ2-1; TRBD2 matches 9 bases. V was pared by 2 bases and J by 4 bases, with 3 bases of the junction left unmatched. Germline V lookup: CDR1 ENHRY, CDR2 SYGVKD. The CDR3 loop spans 15 amino acids.

This clone was found once. The DNA of the CDR3 is TGCGCCAGCAGCACTACAACAGGGGGCACTGAAGCTTTCTTT. As protein: CASSTTTGGTEAFF. The chain is built from TRBV5-1 and TRBJ1-1, with TRBD1 matching over 8 bases. Trimming took 4 bases from V and 4 from J; bases not matched to a gene: 6. The CDR3 length is 14 residues. In germline, CDR1 is SGHRS, CDR2 YFSETQ.

In its sample, this clone was seen once. The chain employs TRBV10-3 and TRBJ2-1; 8 nucleotides agree with TRBD2. V dropped 6 bases and J dropped 0; count of bases not matched to a gene: 4. The CDR3 covers 15 residues. CDR1 is ENHRY, CDR2 SYGVKD, per germline. The chain's CDR3 is CAIRRGLVSYNEQFF. The CDR3 region has the DNA TGTGCCATCAGACGGGGACTAGTCTCCTACAATGAGCAGTTCTTC.

This chain joins TRBV2 and TRBJ2-1; 12 bases agree with TRBD2. With V trimmed by 7 bases and J by 1 base, 20 bases remained unmatched. This CDR3 comprises 21 residues. Germline V gene lookup returns CDR1 SNHLY and CDR2 FYNNEI. In DNA form, the CDR3 reads TGTGCCAGCATTGGTATAGCGAGGGTTCGGACTAGCGGGAATTCCTACAATGAGCAGTTCTTC. Amino acid sequence: CASIGIARVRTSGNSYNEQFF.

The chain is built from TRBV28 and TRBJ2-5; D is possibly TRBD1 (5 bases). This CDR3 has 15 amino acids. V lost 6 bases and J 1 base, leaving 15 bases between the germline ends. Germline V gene sequence: CDR1 MDHEN, CDR2 SYDVKM. The CDR3: CASRGSDRTQETQYF. The CDR3 DNA reads TGTGCCAGCAGGGGATCTGACAGAACCCAAGAGACCCAGTACTTC.

V gene TRBV27 combines with J gene TRBJ2-7; 7 nucleotides agree with TRBD2. Trimming took 3 bases from V and 6 from J; bases not matched to a gene: 8. Germline CDR1 is MNHEY and CDR2 is SMNVEV (reference sequence). There are 14 residues in the CDR3. CDR3 coding DNA: TGTGCCAGCAGTTTGTTAGGACTAGAGGGCGAGCAGTACTTC. Amino acid sequence: CASSLLGLEGEQYF.

This chain connects TRBV13 to TRBJ2-1; TRBD2 agrees at 13 bases. The CDR3 has 18 amino acids. Germline V gene sequence: CDR1 PRHDT, CDR2 FYEKMQ (reference sequence). The ends lost 4 bases at V and 4 bases at J; junction bases unmatched: 10. The CDR3, as DNA: TGTGCCAGCAGCTCACGGACTAGCGGGAGTTTCGGTTACAATGAGCAGTTCTTC. The encoded protein is CASSSRTSGSFGYNEQFF. Using reference TRBV13 and TRBJ2-1 for the parts outside the CDR3, the full variable domain is AAGVIQSPRHLIKEKRETATLKCYPIPRHDTVYWYQQGPGQDPQFLISFYEKMQSDKGSIPDRFSAQQFSDYHSELNMSSLELGDSALYFCASSSRTSGSFGYNEQFFGPGTRLTVL.

The chain uses TRBV6-5 and TRBJ1-1, with D hard to call. The germline V gene encodes CDR1 MNHEY and CDR2 SVGAGI. This CDR3 has 15 amino acids. V gave up 4 bases and J gave up 3 bases, with 15 bases separating them. Written as DNA, the CDR3 is TGTGCCAGCAGTTGGTCCAAAGCGGCGGACACTGAAGCTTTCTTT. Protein sequence: CASSWSKAADTEAFF.

This clone was recorded only once. CDR3 amino acids: CASSGTAINGYTF. As DNA, the CDR3 is TGTGCCAGCAGCGGGACAGCTATAAATGGCTACACCTTC. V and J are TRBV9 and TRBJ1-2, with D perhaps TRBD1 (6 bases). V gave up 3 bases and J gave up 6 bases, with 12 bases separating them. CDR3 length equals 13 residues. Germline V gene data show CDR1 as SGDLS and CDR2 as YYNGEE.

Worth noting for this clone: Other DNA sequences in this sample translate to the same CDR3. This chain connects TRBV7-6 to TRBJ1-1; D might be TRBD1 (6 bases). Trimming took off 3 bases at V and 2 bases at J, with 7 bases between the two ends. Germline CDR1 reads SGHVS; CDR2 reads FNYEAQ. The CDR3 loop spans 13 amino acids. The chain's CDR3 is CASSLGQNTEAFF. The CDR3 DNA sequence: TGTGCCAGCAGCTTGGGACAAAACACTGAAGCTTTCTTT.